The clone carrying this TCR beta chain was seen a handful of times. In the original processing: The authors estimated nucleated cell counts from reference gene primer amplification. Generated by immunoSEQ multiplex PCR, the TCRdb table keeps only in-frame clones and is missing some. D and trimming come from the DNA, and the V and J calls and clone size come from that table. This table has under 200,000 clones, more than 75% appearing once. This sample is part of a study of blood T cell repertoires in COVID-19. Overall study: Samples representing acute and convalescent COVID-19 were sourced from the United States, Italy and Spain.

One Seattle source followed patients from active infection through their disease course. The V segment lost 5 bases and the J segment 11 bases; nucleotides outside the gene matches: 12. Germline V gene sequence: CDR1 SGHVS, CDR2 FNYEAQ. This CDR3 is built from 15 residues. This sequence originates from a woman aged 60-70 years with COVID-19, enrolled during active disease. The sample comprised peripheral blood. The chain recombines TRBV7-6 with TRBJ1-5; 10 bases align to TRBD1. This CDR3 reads CASSPTEGQGVAQHF. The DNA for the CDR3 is TGTGCCAGCAGCCCCACGGAAGGACAGGGGGTTGCCCAGCATTTT. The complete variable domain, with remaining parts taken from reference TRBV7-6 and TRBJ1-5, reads GAGVSQSPRYKVTKRGQDVALRCDPISGHVSLYWYRQALGQGPEFLTYFNYEAQQDKSGLPNDRFSAERPEGSISTLTIQRTEQRDSAMYRCASSPTEGQGVAQHFGDGTRLSIL.